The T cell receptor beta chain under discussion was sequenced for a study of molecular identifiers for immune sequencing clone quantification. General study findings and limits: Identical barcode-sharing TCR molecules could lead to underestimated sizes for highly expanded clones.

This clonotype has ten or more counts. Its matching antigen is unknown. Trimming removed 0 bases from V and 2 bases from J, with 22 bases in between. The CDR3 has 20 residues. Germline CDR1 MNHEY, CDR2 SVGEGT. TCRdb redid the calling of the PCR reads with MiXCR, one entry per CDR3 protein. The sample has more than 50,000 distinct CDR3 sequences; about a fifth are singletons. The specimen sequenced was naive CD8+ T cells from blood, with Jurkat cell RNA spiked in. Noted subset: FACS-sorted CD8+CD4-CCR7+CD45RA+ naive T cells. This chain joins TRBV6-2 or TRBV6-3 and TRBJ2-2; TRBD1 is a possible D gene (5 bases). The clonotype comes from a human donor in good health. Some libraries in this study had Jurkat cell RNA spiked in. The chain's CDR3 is CASSYSSRADRSYNTGELFF. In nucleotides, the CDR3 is TGTGCCAGCAGTTACTCGAGCAGGGCAGACCGAAGCTACAACACCGGGGAGCTGTTTTTT.